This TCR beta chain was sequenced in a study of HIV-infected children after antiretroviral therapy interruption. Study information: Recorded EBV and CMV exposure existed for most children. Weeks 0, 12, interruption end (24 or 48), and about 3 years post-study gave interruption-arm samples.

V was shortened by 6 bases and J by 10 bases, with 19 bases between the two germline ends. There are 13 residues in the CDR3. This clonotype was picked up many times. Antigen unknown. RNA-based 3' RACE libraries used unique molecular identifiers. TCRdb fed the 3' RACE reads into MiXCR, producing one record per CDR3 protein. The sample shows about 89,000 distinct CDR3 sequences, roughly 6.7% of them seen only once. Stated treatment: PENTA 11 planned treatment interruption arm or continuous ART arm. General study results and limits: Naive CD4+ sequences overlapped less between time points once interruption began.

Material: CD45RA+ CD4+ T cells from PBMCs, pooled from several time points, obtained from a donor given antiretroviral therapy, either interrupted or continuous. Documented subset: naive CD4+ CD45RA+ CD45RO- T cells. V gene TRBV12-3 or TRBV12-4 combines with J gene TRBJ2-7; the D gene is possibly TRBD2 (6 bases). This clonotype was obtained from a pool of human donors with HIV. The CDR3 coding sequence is TGTGCCAGCAGCTGGGACTGGGGGTATGAACAGTACTTC. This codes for CASSWDWGYEQYF.